These T cell receptor beta chains were read from a single sample in a study of blood T cell repertoires in COVID-19. Profiling relied on immunoSEQ multiplex PCR, and the TCRdb table lists in-frame clones only, not all of them. The sample has 45,000 to 70,000 clones; around 89% are singletons. Material for sequencing was peripheral blood. Receptors were obtained from a woman aged 55-70 years with active COVID-19. Both conserved end residues are part of each CDR3. Fields, in order: clone size, J gene, V gene, D gene, CDR3 DNA, CDR3 protein. D genes are given only for firm matches. Size is omitted from some rows. Given values are once, few, many or a class for expanded clones.

clone size: .; J gene: TRBJ1-2; V gene: TRBV12-3/TRBV12-4; D gene: .; CDR3 DNA: TGTGCCAGCAAGACAGACCTCGGGTATGGCTACACCTTC; CDR3 protein: CASKTDLGYGYTF
clone size: .; J gene: TRBJ1-2; V gene: TRBV4-2; D gene: TRBD1; CDR3 DNA: TGTGCCAGCAGCCCTTCAGTGGGGACAGCCTATGGCTACACCTTC; CDR3 protein: CASSPSVGTAYGYTF
clone size: .; J gene: TRBJ2-1; V gene: TRBV23-1; D gene: TRBD2; CDR3 DNA: TGCGCCAGCAGTCCCCCCCAAGAGCGGGGGGCCCAGGGTGAGCAGTTCTTC; CDR3 protein: CASSPPQERGAQGEQFF
clone size: .; J gene: TRBJ2-7; V gene: TRBV7-2; D gene: TRBD2; CDR3 DNA: TGTGCCAGCAGCCTGCTCCTAGCGGGGGGGCCTAGGTTCGAGCAGTACTTC; CDR3 protein: CASSLLLAGGPRFEQYF
clone size: once; J gene: TRBJ1-4; V gene: TRBV5-1; D gene: TRBD1; CDR3 DNA: TGCGCCAGCAGCTTCAACTTCCGGGACAGTGAAAAACTGTTTTTT; CDR3 protein: CASSFNFRDSEKLFF
clone size: .; J gene: TRBJ2-5; V gene: TRBV5-1; D gene: .; CDR3 DNA: TGCGCCAGCAGCTTTACCGGGCAAGAGACCCAGTACTTC; CDR3 protein: CASSFTGQETQYF
clone size: .; J gene: TRBJ1-2; V gene: TRBV2; D gene: .; CDR3 DNA: TGTGCCAGCAGTGCATCTACTAACTATGGCTACACCTTC; CDR3 protein: CASSASTNYGYTF
clone size: .; J gene: TRBJ2-7; V gene: TRBV12-5; D gene: TRBD1; CDR3 DNA: TGTGCTAGTGGTTCGGGACAGGGGGGCAACGAGCAGTACTTC; CDR3 protein: CASGSGQGGNEQYF
clone size: .; J gene: TRBJ2-2; V gene: TRBV7-9; D gene: TRBD2; CDR3 DNA: TGTGCCAGCAGCCGTGCTAGCGGGGGGCGAGGCACCGGGGAGCTGTTTTTT; CDR3 protein: CASSRASGGRGTGELFF
clone size: .; J gene: TRBJ1-2; V gene: TRBV7-9; D gene: .; CDR3 DNA: TGTGCCAGCGGGGGGGAGACACACTATGGCTACACCTTC; CDR3 protein: CASGGETHYGYTF
clone size: .; J gene: TRBJ2-5; V gene: TRBV7-3; D gene: .; CDR3 DNA: TGTGCCAGCAGTAGCCAGCCTATGGAGACCCAGTACTTC; CDR3 protein: CASSSQPMETQYF
clone size: .; J gene: TRBJ1-3; V gene: TRBV2; D gene: TRBD1; CDR3 DNA: TGTGCCAGCGGGGGGGACAGGGTGCTCAACACCATATATTTT; CDR3 protein: CASGGDRVLNTIYF
clone size: .; J gene: TRBJ1-2; V gene: TRBV5-4; D gene: TRBD1; CDR3 DNA: TGTGCCAGCAGCTTGGCCCGCGGCAGGGGGTTCAATTATGGCTACACCTTC; CDR3 protein: CASSLARGRGFNYGYTF
clone size: .; J gene: TRBJ2-2; V gene: TRBV6-2/TRBV6-3; D gene: .; CDR3 DNA: TGTGCCAGCAGCCAACACCTAACCTCCAGGGGGGAGCTGTTTTTT; CDR3 protein: CASSQHLTSRGELFF
clone size: .; J gene: TRBJ1-2; V gene: TRBV5-5; D gene: TRBD1; CDR3 DNA: TGTGCCAGCAGCTTTGACAGGGCCAACTATGGCTACACCTTC; CDR3 protein: CASSFDRANYGYTF
clone size: .; J gene: TRBJ2-3; V gene: TRBV5-1; D gene: TRBD2; CDR3 DNA: TGCGCCAGCAGCTTTAGCGGGGGGGCGGCGGATACGCAGTATTTT; CDR3 protein: CASSFSGGAADTQYF
clone size: once; J gene: TRBJ2-1; V gene: TRBV12-3/TRBV12-4; D gene: .; CDR3 DNA: TGTGCCAGCAGTCGAGGGGGCTACAATGAGCAGTTCTTC; CDR3 protein: CASSRGGYNEQFF
clone size: .; J gene: TRBJ2-5; V gene: TRBV11-3; D gene: .; CDR3 DNA: TGTGCCAGCAAAGTGGGGCTAGAGACCCAGTACTTC; CDR3 protein: CASKVGLETQYF
clone size: .; J gene: TRBJ1-5; V gene: TRBV6-5; D gene: TRBD1; CDR3 DNA: TGTGCCAGCAGTTACCTACAGGGGATTCAGCCCCAGCATTTT; CDR3 protein: CASSYLQGIQPQHF
clone size: .; J gene: TRBJ2-2; V gene: TRBV2; D gene: TRBD2; CDR3 DNA: TGTGCCAGCAGTGAAGTAGCGGGGTTTACCGGGGAGCTGTTTTTT; CDR3 protein: CASSEVAGFTGELFF
clone size: .; J gene: TRBJ1-6; V gene: TRBV20-1; D gene: .; CDR3 DNA: TGCAGTGCTAGTATACTAGCTGGGACCTATAATTCACCCCTCCACTTT; CDR3 protein: CSASILAGTYNSPLHF
clone size: .; J gene: TRBJ2-7; V gene: TRBV25-1; D gene: TRBD2; CDR3 DNA: TGTGCCAGCAGTGAATCGTTGGGGGGGACCTACGAGCAGTACTTC; CDR3 protein: CASSESLGGTYEQYF
clone size: .; J gene: TRBJ2-3; V gene: TRBV4-2; D gene: TRBD2; CDR3 DNA: TGTGCCAGCAGGCAAGGGGAGGGAGATACGCAGTATTTT; CDR3 protein: CASRQGEGDTQYF
clone size: .; J gene: TRBJ2-2; V gene: TRBV3-1/TRBV3-2; D gene: TRBD1; CDR3 DNA: TGTGCCAGCAGCCCATCGCGGACAGGGAACACCGGGGAGCTGTTTTTT; CDR3 protein: CASSPSRTGNTGELFF
clone size: once; J gene: TRBJ2-3; V gene: TRBV7-6; D gene: TRBD2; CDR3 DNA: TGTGCCAGCGCTGGACTAGCGGGGGGTTCCACAGATACGCAGTATTTT; CDR3 protein: CASAGLAGGSTDTQYF
clone size: .; J gene: TRBJ1-3; V gene: TRBV23-1; D gene: .; CDR3 DNA: TGCGCCAGCAGTCAATCGGGGGACACCTCTCGGGGAAACACCATATATTTT; CDR3 protein: CASSQSGDTSRGNTIYF
clone size: .; J gene: TRBJ1-5; V gene: TRBV29-1; D gene: .; CDR3 DNA: TGCAGCGTTCAGGGGTTGGGGCAGCCCCAGCATTTT; CDR3 protein: CSVQGLGQPQHF
clone size: .; J gene: TRBJ1-5; V gene: TRBV6-5; D gene: .; CDR3 DNA: TGTGCCAGCAGTACCCACAGGGATCAGCCCCAGCATTTT; CDR3 protein: CASSTHRDQPQHF
clone size: .; J gene: TRBJ1-4; V gene: TRBV4-2; D gene: .; CDR3 DNA: TGTGCCAGCAGCCAAGGGGGCAGGGGCGGCGAAAAACTGTTTTTT; CDR3 protein: CASSQGGRGGEKLFF
clone size: .; J gene: TRBJ1-2; V gene: TRBV6-4; D gene: .; CDR3 DNA: TGTGCCAGCAGTGATGTCCTATTCTATGGCTACACCTTC; CDR3 protein: CASSDVLFYGYTF
clone size: .; J gene: TRBJ2-1; V gene: TRBV9; D gene: .; CDR3 DNA: TGTGCCAGCAGCGTAGCCCCTCTAAGCGGATCTTCCGAGCAGTTCTTC; CDR3 protein: CASSVAPLSGSSEQFF
clone size: .; J gene: TRBJ2-1; V gene: TRBV7-9; D gene: .; CDR3 DNA: TGTGCCAGCAGCTTAGCTAGGGGTTCCCGAAATGAGCAGTTCTTC; CDR3 protein: CASSLARGSRNEQFF
clone size: .; J gene: TRBJ2-3; V gene: TRBV5-1; D gene: .; CDR3 DNA: TGCGCCAGCAGCTATCAGGCGTTGGGCACAGATACGCAGTATTTT; CDR3 protein: CASSYQALGTDTQYF
clone size: .; J gene: TRBJ2-7; V gene: TRBV19; D gene: .; CDR3 DNA: TGTGCCAGTAGCGTAGCGGTTTCCTCCTACGAGCAGTACTTC; CDR3 protein: CASSVAVSSYEQYF
clone size: .; J gene: TRBJ2-7; V gene: TRBV6-5; D gene: .; CDR3 DNA: TGTGCCAGCAGGACCCGATTGTCCCCAGGCTACGAGCAGTACTTC; CDR3 protein: CASRTRLSPGYEQYF
clone size: .; J gene: TRBJ2-1; V gene: TRBV27; D gene: TRBD2; CDR3 DNA: TGTGCCAGCAGTCGACCCCCCCGAGCGGGGGGGTACAATGAGCAGTTCTTC; CDR3 protein: CASSRPPRAGGYNEQFF
clone size: .; J gene: TRBJ2-3; V gene: TRBV14; D gene: TRBD1; CDR3 DNA: TGTGCCAGCAGCCAACAACTGACAGGGGTCGGTTTTGATACGCAGTATTTT; CDR3 protein: CASSQQLTGVGFDTQYF
clone size: few; J gene: TRBJ1-4; V gene: TRBV5-1; D gene: .; CDR3 DNA: TGCGCCAGCAGCTTGGGGTGGGAGAATGAAAAACTGTTTTTT; CDR3 protein: CASSLGWENEKLFF
clone size: .; J gene: TRBJ1-6; V gene: TRBV5-6; D gene: .; CDR3 DNA: TGTGCCAGCAGCCCCGTGGGGGGGCGAGGGGTAAACTCACCCCTCCACTTT; CDR3 protein: CASSPVGGRGVNSPLHF
clone size: once; J gene: TRBJ2-1; V gene: TRBV10-1; D gene: .; CDR3 DNA: TGCGCCAGCAGTTCAATAACTAGGCGTCGAGACTGGCAGTTCTTC; CDR3 protein: CASSSITRRRDWQFF
clone size: .; J gene: TRBJ1-5; V gene: TRBV20-1; D gene: .; CDR3 DNA: TGCAGTGCTAGCAGCCGAGGGCCCCAGCATTTT; CDR3 protein: CSASSRGPQHF
clone size: few; J gene: TRBJ1-1; V gene: TRBV12-5; D gene: .; CDR3 DNA: TGTGCTAGTGGTGGAGATGTGAACACTGAAGCTTTCTTT; CDR3 protein: CASGGDVNTEAFF
clone size: .; J gene: TRBJ1-6; V gene: TRBV11-2; D gene: .; CDR3 DNA: TGTGCCAGCAGTTTTAGGATTGGGGCCATGGGGGGGGGTAATTCACCCCTCCACTTT; CDR3 protein: CASSFRIGAMGGGNSPLHF
clone size: .; J gene: TRBJ1-2; V gene: TRBV18; D gene: TRBD1; CDR3 DNA: TGTGCCAGCTCATCCCTCGACAGGGCTGGGGGCTACACCTTC; CDR3 protein: CASSSLDRAGGYTF
clone size: .; J gene: TRBJ2-1; V gene: TRBV6-2/TRBV6-3; D gene: TRBD2; CDR3 DNA: TGTGCCAGCAGTTACTCGCGACTAGCGGATGAGCAGTTCTTC; CDR3 protein: CASSYSRLADEQFF
clone size: few; J gene: TRBJ1-1; V gene: TRBV6-5; D gene: TRBD1; CDR3 DNA: TGTGCCAGCAGTTACTCCGGGACAGTACTGAACACTGAAGCTTTCTTT; CDR3 protein: CASSYSGTVLNTEAFF
clone size: .; J gene: TRBJ2-1; V gene: TRBV11-2; D gene: TRBD1; CDR3 DNA: TGTGCCAGCAGATCACCGGGACAGGTTTACAATGAGCAGTTCTTC; CDR3 protein: CASRSPGQVYNEQFF
clone size: .; J gene: TRBJ2-7; V gene: TRBV2; D gene: .; CDR3 DNA: TGTGCCAGCACCAGACCCGGAGGTACCTACGAGCAGTACTTC; CDR3 protein: CASTRPGGTYEQYF
clone size: .; J gene: TRBJ2-3; V gene: TRBV3-1/TRBV3-2; D gene: TRBD2; CDR3 DNA: TGTGCCAGCAGACTAGCGGGGGGTGGGGCAGATACGCAGTATTTT; CDR3 protein: CASRLAGGGADTQYF
clone size: .; J gene: TRBJ1-5; V gene: TRBV9; D gene: .; CDR3 DNA: TGTGCCAGCAGCCCGAGACAGTCCAATCAGCCCCAGCATTTT; CDR3 protein: CASSPRQSNQPQHF
clone size: .; J gene: TRBJ1-2; V gene: TRBV6-5; D gene: .; CDR3 DNA: TGTGCCAGCAGTTACAGGGGAGGAACTGGCTACACCTTC; CDR3 protein: CASSYRGGTGYTF
clone size: once; J gene: TRBJ1-1; V gene: TRBV5-6; D gene: TRBD1; CDR3 DNA: TGTGCCAGCAGCTTGGTTGACAGGGAAGGTGAAGCTTTCTTT; CDR3 protein: CASSLVDREGEAFF
clone size: .; J gene: TRBJ2-1; V gene: TRBV24-1; D gene: .; CDR3 DNA: TGTGCCACCAGTTTAGGGGGTTCCTACAATGAGCAGTTCTTC; CDR3 protein: CATSLGGSYNEQFF
clone size: .; J gene: TRBJ1-2; V gene: TRBV11-2; D gene: TRBD1; CDR3 DNA: TGTGCCAGCAGCTTAGGAGCAGGGGGAGAAGGCTACACCTTC; CDR3 protein: CASSLGAGGEGYTF
clone size: .; J gene: TRBJ2-3; V gene: TRBV9; D gene: TRBD2; CDR3 DNA: TGTGCCAGCAGCGTAGCGGCGGGGGGGCCGACAGATACGCAGTATTTT; CDR3 protein: CASSVAAGGPTDTQYF
clone size: .; J gene: TRBJ1-4; V gene: TRBV3-1/TRBV3-2; D gene: .; CDR3 DNA: TGTGCCAGCAGCCAGGAGGTAATGAAAAAACTGTTTTTT; CDR3 protein: CASSQEVMKKLFF
clone size: .; J gene: TRBJ1-5; V gene: TRBV19; D gene: .; CDR3 DNA: TGTGCCAGTAGTGAGCCCATCCGGGGGATGAGCAATCAGCCCCAGCATTTT; CDR3 protein: CASSEPIRGMSNQPQHF
clone size: .; J gene: TRBJ2-7; V gene: TRBV6-5; D gene: .; CDR3 DNA: TGTGCCAGCAGTTACTCAGGACAAGTCTACGAGCAGTACTTC; CDR3 protein: CASSYSGQVYEQYF
clone size: once; J gene: TRBJ1-6; V gene: TRBV5-1; D gene: .; CDR3 DNA: TGCGCCAGCAGCACCGGGACAAATATTAGGTCACCCCTCCACTTT; CDR3 protein: CASSTGTNIRSPLHF